The present entry profiles one T cell receptor (beta chain) with its context. The CDR3 covers 18 residues. Looked up from germline, CDR1 is LNHDA and CDR2 is SQIVND (reference sequence). V was clipped by 3 bases and J by 7 bases, with 25 bases between them. The data stem from a study of blood T cell repertoires in COVID-19. How the authors handled the data: From reference gene primer amplification, estimates of nucleated cell counts were derived. Profiling relied on immunoSEQ multiplex PCR, and the TCRdb table lists in-frame clones only, not all of them. The V and J calls and clone size were taken over from that table, and D and trimming were inferred from the DNA. Of around 180,000 clones in the sample, less than 90% are singletons; the top ten hold around 25%.

Sequenced sample: peripheral blood. The origin of this receptor is a man aged 55-75 years with acute or convalescent COVID-19. The chain is built from TRBV19 and TRBJ1-5; D may be TRBD1 (6 bases). CDR3 sequence (DNA): TGTGCCAGTAGTATGGCGGCAGGGGCCTATTCAACGTTGCAGCCCCAGCATTTT. Protein product: CASSMAAGAYSTLQPQHF.